This T cell receptor beta chain was sequenced during a study of blood T cell repertoires in COVID-19. Study as a whole: Collection of acute and convalescent COVID-19 samples took place in the United States, Italy and Spain. PBMCs, B-cell-depleted T cells, or T cells were the source of the cDNA or gDNA that made up the material.

Per the original methods: Amplification of reference gene primers provided the estimated nucleated cell counts. TCRdb's copy holds only in-frame clones and misses some; the assay was immunoSEQ multiplex PCR. Clonal size and the V and J genes are those of that table, whereas D and trimming came from the DNA. The sample holds 35,000 to 40,000 clones, 70% to 90% seen once. Looked up from germline, CDR1 is SNHLY and CDR2 is FYNNEI. This CDR3 is 16 amino acids long. The junction had 9 bases not matched to a gene; V was cut back by 7 bases and J by 2 bases. Specimen: peripheral blood. The chain links TRBV2 to TRBJ2-3, with 10 positions matching TRBD2. The sequence was collected from a man in his 60s with active COVID-19. The CDR3 protein is CASIRWLAGATDTQYF. The CDR3 DNA sequence: TGTGCCAGCATTCGGTGGCTAGCGGGAGCCACAGATACGCAGTATTTT.